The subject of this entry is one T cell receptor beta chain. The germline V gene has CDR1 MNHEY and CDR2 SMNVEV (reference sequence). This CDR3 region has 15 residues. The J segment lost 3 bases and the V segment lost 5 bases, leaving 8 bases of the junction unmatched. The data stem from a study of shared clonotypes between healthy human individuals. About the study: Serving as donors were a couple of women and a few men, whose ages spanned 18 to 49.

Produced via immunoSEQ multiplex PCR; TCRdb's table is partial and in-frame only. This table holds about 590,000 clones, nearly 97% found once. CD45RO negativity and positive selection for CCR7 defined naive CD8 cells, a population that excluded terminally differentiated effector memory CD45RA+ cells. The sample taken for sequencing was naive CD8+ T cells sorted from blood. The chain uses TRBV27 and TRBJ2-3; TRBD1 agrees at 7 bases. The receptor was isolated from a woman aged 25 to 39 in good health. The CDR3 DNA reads TGTGCCAGCAGTCTGCACAGGGGACCTACAGATACGCAGTATTTT. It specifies CASSLHRGPTDTQYF.